This T cell receptor beta chain is drawn from a study of T cells in Graves' hyperthyroidism and ophthalmopathy. Study-level information: At initial diagnosis, before any treatment had begun, peripheral blood was obtained.

Patients counted as stable if ophthalmopathy did not develop within 18 months. It was RNA transcripts that yielded the amplified TCR beta CDR3 regions. TCR CDR3 regions were first amplified by RT-PCR with HTBI primers. Via MiXCR, TCRdb re-called the multiplex PCR reads, giving one row per CDR3 protein. This sample has 700,000 to 950,000 distinct CDR3 sequences, with roughly a third found just once. This CDR3 contains 13 residues. Per germline, CDR1 SGHVS and CDR2 FQNEAQ. The specimen sequenced was blood. The chain employs TRBV7-8 and TRBJ2-7; D gene uncertain. Near its end, the DNA agrees better with TRBJ2-1, so the J call may be wrong. The clonotype was recovered from a woman aged 40 to 50 with Graves' hyperthyroidism. CDR3 region: CASSLGRSDEQFF. In DNA form, the CDR3 reads TGTGCCAGCAGCTTAGGGCGAAGCGATGAGCAGTTCTTC.